This T cell receptor (beta chain) stems from a study of blood T cell repertoires in COVID-19. As for the study in general: The samples span acute and convalescent COVID-19 from the United States, Italy and Spain.

The CDR3 length is 17 residues. The germline CDR1 and CDR2 sequences are SGHTA and FQGTGA. J gave up 6 bases and V 2 bases, and 9 bases lay outside the gene matches. Original processing notes: Reference gene primer amplification in the assay estimated nucleated cell counts. Profiled with immunoSEQ multiplex PCR; TCRdb holds only in-frame clones, not every one. V and J calls plus clone size are reproduced from that table; the DNA served to infer D and trimming. This sample yields around 40,000 clones, of which about nine tenths are seen a single time; roughly 13% belongs to the top ten. The gene calls are TRBV7-3 and TRBJ2-3; the match to TRBD2 covers 12 bases. The TCR was taken from a human donor in a cohort sampled during active COVID-19. Specimen: peripheral blood. CDR3 in DNA: TGTGCCAGCAGCTTAGGGGCTAGCGGGGGGGCCCTGGATACGCAGTATTTT. Translating it yields CASSLGASGGALDTQYF.